Following are 32 T cell receptor beta chains from one sample sequenced in a study of PD-1 blockade in classical Hodgkin lymphoma. The data were produced by immunoSEQ multiplex PCR, yet TCRdb's version contains in-frame clones alone and is incomplete. The sample contains roughly 100,000 clones, under 95% of which appear only once. The time point was: cycle 4 day 1 (C4D1), after more than five weeks of nivolumab. After autologous stem cell transplantation all patients relapsed, and prior brentuximab vedotin exposure differed between cohorts. The material was peripheral blood mononuclear cells (PBMCs), obtained before the fourth cycle of nivolumab. These TCRs come from a human donor with classical Hodgkin lymphoma.

The rearrangement joins TRBV15 to TRBJ2-1, with unresolved D. CDR3 size: 13 residues. Looked up from germline, CDR1 is LNHNV and CDR2 is YYDKDF (reference sequence). Trimming took 4 bases from V and 6 from J, leaving 10 bases between them. CDR3 bases: TGTGCCACCAGCATCGCGATTCGCAATGAGCAGTTCTTC. Its translation: CATSIAIRNEQFF. Drawing the rest from reference TRBV15 and TRBJ2-1, the complete variable domain is DAMVIQNPRYQVTQFGKPVTLSCSQTLNHNVMYWYQQKSSQAPKLLFHYYDKDFNNEADTPDNFQSRRPNTSFCFLDIRSPGLGDTAMYLCATSIAIRNEQFFGPGTRLTVL.

This chain links TRBV19 with TRBJ1-1; D is possibly TRBD1 (6 bases). The CDR3 totals 17 residues. Looked up from germline, CDR1 is LNHDA and CDR2 is SQIVND (reference sequence). Trimming stripped 4 bases from V and 1 base from J, with 19 bases between. The CDR3 DNA sequence: TGTGCCAGTAGTAAGGGGGGGGGAAGAAGAGAGAACACTGAAGCTTTCTTT. It is translated as CASSKGGGRRENTEAFF.

This chain links TRBV10-1 with TRBJ1-1; TRBD1 agrees at 8 bases. The CDR3 runs to 15 residues. The junction had 7 bases not matched to a gene; V was cut back by 2 bases and J by 5 bases. Germline V lookup: CDR1 WNHNN, CDR2 SYGVQD (reference sequence). Here the CDR3 DNA reads TGCGCCAGCAGTGAGCCCGGACAGGGAAGGACTGAAGCTTTCTTT. Translated: CASSEPGQGRTEAFF.

The V gene is TRBV11-2, the J gene TRBJ2-4, with D perhaps TRBD1 (5 bases). The CDR3 has 18 residues. V lost 1 base, J lost 1 base, and 17 bases lay in between. The germline V gene encodes CDR1 SGHAT and CDR2 FQNNGV. The CDR3 DNA sequence: TGTGCCAGCAGCTTAGGAGGTTGGGCCAGGGTGGCCAAAAACATTCAGTACTTC. Protein: CASSLGGWARVAKNIQYF.

The V and J genes are TRBV10-1 and TRBJ2-1, with 11 positions matching TRBD2. CDR1 WNHNN and CDR2 SYGVQD come from the germline V gene (reference sequence). The CDR3 covers 16 residues. V lost 2 bases to trimming and J lost 5 bases; unmatched junction nucleotides: 5. CDR3 loop: CASSEPGLAVNNEQFF. DNA of the CDR3: TGCGCCAGCAGTGAGCCGGGACTAGCGGTTAACAATGAGCAGTTCTTC.

In its sample, this clone was seen once. This chain links TRBV29-1 with TRBJ2-7; TRBD1 agrees at 7 bases. The length of the CDR3 is 14 residues. Germline V gene data show CDR1 as SQVTM and CDR2 as ANQGSEA. Losses at the gene ends were 6 bases for V and 1 base for J; bases not matched to a gene: 9. The CDR3 DNA is TGCAGCGTGTTACAGGGGATTTTATCCTACGAGCAGTACTTC. This translates into CSVLQGILSYEQYF.

This chain uses TRBV6-1 with TRBJ2-3; tentative D call: TRBD1 (6 bases). This CDR3 has 15 residues. Germline loops: CDR1 MNHNS, CDR2 SASEGT. The V end lost 6 bases, the J end lost 2 bases, and 15 bases lay between the germline ends. The CDR3 sequence is CASSPRGFSTDTQYF. CDR3 DNA sequence: TGTGCCAGCAGCCCAAGGGGGTTTTCCACAGATACGCAGTATTTT.

The chain couples TRBV6-5 to TRBJ2-7; D unclear. The CDR3 extends over 12 amino acids. Germline V lookup: CDR1 MNHEY, CDR2 SVGAGI. V gave up 6 bases and J gave up 4 bases, with 10 bases separating them. The CDR3 region is CASRWVRYEQYF. Here the CDR3 DNA reads TGTGCCAGCAGGTGGGTGAGATACGAGCAGTACTTC.

This chain connects TRBV2 to TRBJ2-2, with D tentatively TRBD2 (6 bases). The CDR3 length is 16 residues. The V gene lost 7 bases and the J gene lost 3 bases, with 18 bases spanning the gap. Germline V gene lookup returns CDR1 SNHLY and CDR2 FYNNEI. The CDR3 DNA reads as TGTGCCAGCAAGTCGAGTCGGGACTTATACACCGGGGAGCTGTTTTTT. It specifies CASKSSRDLYTGELFF.

This rearrangement joins TRBV6-1 to TRBJ1-2; weak D call: TRBD1 (5 bases). Trimming shortened V by 6 bases and J by 6 bases, and 17 bases separated the two germline ends. Germline V gives CDR1 MNHNS, CDR2 SASEGT. The CDR3 runs 14 residues. This chain's CDR3 is CASRRQIFANGYTF. DNA for the CDR3: TGTGCCAGCAGACGACAGATATTTGCGAATGGCTACACCTTC.

J is TRBJ2-5 and V is TRBV29-1; D gene ambiguous. The better agreement between TRBJ2-7 and the DNA end casts doubt on the J call. The germline CDR1 and CDR2 sequences are SQVTM and ANQGSEA. The CDR3 totals 11 residues. CDR3: CSVGRSYEQYF. The CDR3 DNA follows: TGCAGCGTTGGTCGGTCCTACGAGCAGTACTTC.

The CDR3 nucleotides are TGCGCCAGCAGCTTGTCTTTGGCAAGAGGTACTGAAGCTTTCTTT. Encoded protein: CASSLSLARGTEAFF. This chain uses TRBV5-1 with TRBJ1-1, with no clear D. V lost 1 base and J lost 5, with 15 bases in between. Per germline, CDR1 SGHRS and CDR2 YFSETQ. The CDR3 has 15 amino acids.

The rearrangement links TRBV4-1 to TRBJ2-7; D call uncertain. V lost 4 bases and J 5 bases, leaving 12 bases between the germline ends. The germline V gene has CDR1 MGHRA and CDR2 YSYEKL. CDR3 length: 13 residues. Here the CDR3 reads CASSPDWSDEQYF. CDR3 nucleotides: TGCGCCAGCAGCCCCGATTGGAGCGACGAGCAGTACTTC.

The chain uses TRBV9 and TRBJ2-7; 10 nucleotides agree with TRBD2. This CDR3 is built from 15 residues. From germline, CDR1 is SGDLS and CDR2 YYNGEE. Losses at the gene ends were 1 base for V and 2 bases for J; bases not matched to a gene: 3. As DNA, the CDR3 is TGTGCCAGCAGCGTAACTAGCGGGAAGACCTACGAGCAGTACTTC. This codes for CASSVTSGKTYEQYF.

The V and J genes are TRBV19 and TRBJ2-5; TRBD1 might be the D (5 bases). Trimming removed 2 bases from V and 4 bases from J, with 20 bases in between. Germline assignment: CDR1 LNHDA and CDR2 SQIVND (reference sequence). This CDR3 spans 17 amino acids. The CDR3 is CASSIWGLTATTETQYF. DNA for the CDR3: TGTGCCAGTAGTATATGGGGCTTGACAGCAACCACAGAGACCCAGTACTTC. Based on the CDR3 plus reference TRBV19 and TRBJ2-5, the full variable domain is DGGITQSPKYLFRKEGQNVTLSCEQNLNHDAMYWYRQDPGQGLRLIYYSQIVNDFQKGDIAEGYSVSREKKESFPLTVTSAQKNPTAFYLCASSIWGLTATTETQYFGPGTRLLVL.

This chain links TRBV10-3 with TRBJ2-3, with 9 bases aligning to TRBD2. The germline V gene has CDR1 ENHRY and CDR2 SYGVKD. The V segment lost 6 bases and the J segment 3 bases; nucleotides outside the gene matches: 19. The CDR3 is made up of 19 amino acids. The chain's CDR3 is CAISAPPIGGRAQTDTQYF. CDR3 nucleotides: TGTGCCATCAGCGCACCCCCGATTGGCGGGAGGGCCCAGACAGATACGCAGTATTTT.

This chain uses TRBV4-1 with TRBJ2-5, with 7 bases fitting TRBD1. Germline trimming cut 0 bases from V and 4 bases from J; bases unmatched to any gene: 8. The CDR3 loop spans 16 amino acids. CDR1 is MGHRA and CDR2 is YSYEKL in the germline V gene. In DNA, the CDR3 is TGCGCCAGCAGCCAAGATAGACAGGGTTGGGGAGAGACCCAGTACTTC. Translation gives CASSQDRQGWGETQYF.

J is TRBJ2-7 and V is TRBV27, with 9 nucleotides matching TRBD2. The CDR3 totals 14 residues. The trim removed 6 bases at V and 7 bases at J, leaving 10 bases unmatched. Germline CDR1 and CDR2: MNHEY and SMNVEV (reference sequence). The chain's CDR3 is CASRILAGAREQYF. Here the CDR3 DNA reads TGTGCCAGCAGAATCTTAGCGGGGGCCCGGGAGCAGTACTTC.

The chain links TRBV9 to TRBJ2-2; D is undetermined. V shed 0 bases and J shed 0 bases, with 9 bases lying between them. The CDR3 runs to 16 residues. Germline CDR1 is SGDLS and CDR2 is YYNGEE. The chain's CDR3 is CASSVGSEANTGELFF. For the CDR3, the DNA is TGTGCCAGCAGCGTAGGATCGGAAGCGAACACCGGGGAGCTGTTTTTT.

The CDR3 nucleotides read TGTGCCAGCAGCTCATACCGTAGCGGGAGGGCTGCCGGGGAGCTGTTTTTT. Translating it yields CASSSYRSGRAAGELFF. The chain couples TRBV11-3 to TRBJ2-2; TRBD2 matches at 11 bases. V shed 4 bases and J 6 bases; nucleotides not matched to a gene: 10. Looked up from germline, CDR1 is SGHNT and CDR2 is YENEEA. The CDR3 totals 17 residues.

The chain recombines TRBV6-5 with TRBJ1-5; 7 bases map to TRBD1. The ends lost 5 bases at V and 3 bases at J; junction bases unmatched: 4. Germline V gene sequence: CDR1 MNHEY, CDR2 SVGAGI. This CDR3 region has 14 residues. The CDR3 reads CASSQGVDNQPQHF. CDR3 nucleotide sequence: TGTGCCAGCAGTCAGGGGGTTGACAATCAGCCCCAGCATTTT.

The J gene is TRBJ2-7, the V gene TRBV4-2, with TRBD2 matching over 7 bases. The CDR3 consists of 16 residues. J gave up 6 bases and V 3 bases, and 14 bases lay outside the gene matches. The germline V gene has CDR1 LGHNA and CDR2 YNFKEQ. The CDR3 protein is CASSQMGREGGSEQYF. The DNA of the CDR3 is TGTGCCAGCAGCCAGATGGGGAGGGAAGGAGGAAGCGAGCAGTACTTC.

V usage is TRBV11-2 and J usage is TRBJ2-7; D remains unclear. V shed 3 bases and J shed 3 bases, with 18 bases lying between them. In germline, CDR1 is SGHAT, CDR2 FQNNGV. The CDR3 covers 16 residues. Here the CDR3 DNA reads TGTGCCAGCAGCTTCCCCGCTGGGTCCCCTCTCTACGAGCAGTACTTC. Encoded protein: CASSFPAGSPLYEQYF.

The gene calls are TRBV7-9 and TRBJ1-1; D is perhaps TRBD1 (5 bases). The germline CDR1 and CDR2 sequences are SEHNR and FQNEAQ (reference sequence). The CDR3 is 12 residues long. V shed 7 bases and J shed 8 bases, with 14 bases lying between them. Here the CDR3 reads CASTLPGDEAFF. CDR3 DNA sequence: TGTGCCAGCACCCTGCCGGGGGACGAAGCTTTCTTT.

The chain carries TRBV5-1 and TRBJ2-3; the match to TRBD2 covers 14 bases. The CDR3 length is 16 residues. In germline, CDR1 is SGHRS, CDR2 YFSETQ. J was trimmed by 1 base and V by 7 bases; bases with no gene match: 5. The CDR3 here is CASGTSGSRGTDTQYF. CDR3 in DNA: TGCGCCAGCGGGACTAGCGGGAGTCGTGGCACAGATACGCAGTATTTT.

The rearrangement links TRBV7-6 to TRBJ1-1, with unresolved D. Trimming took 2 bases from V and 1 from J, leaving 8 bases between them. The CDR3 consists of 14 residues. Looked up from germline, CDR1 is SGHVS and CDR2 is FNYEAQ. The CDR3, as DNA: TGTGCCAGCAGCTTACGCTGGGGGAACACTGAAGCTTTCTTT. This translates into CASSLRWGNTEAFF. The complete variable domain, with remaining parts taken from reference TRBV7-6 and TRBJ1-1, reads GAGVSQSPRYKVTKRGQDVALRCDPISGHVSLYWYRQALGQGPEFLTYFNYEAQQDKSGLPNDRFSAERPEGSISTLTIQRTEQRDSAMYRCASSLRWGNTEAFFGQGTRLTVV.

In its sample, this clone was seen a few times. The chain carries TRBV29-1 and TRBJ1-4, with a tentative D call TRBD1 (6 bases). The CDR3 spans 13 residues. V was clipped by 4 bases and J by 7 bases, with 13 bases between them. The germline gives CDR1 SQVTM, CDR2 ANQGSEA. CDR3 sequence reads: CSVVLGASEKLFF. The CDR3 coding sequence is TGCAGCGTTGTCTTGGGGGCTTCTGAAAAACTGTTTTTT.

The chain links TRBV4-1 to TRBJ2-4, with D perhaps TRBD1 or TRBD2 (5 bases each). V was pared by 3 bases and J by 0 bases, with 18 bases between. CDR3 length equals 18 residues. Germline lookup yields CDR1 MGHRA and CDR2 YSYEKL. CDR3 sequence reads: CASSQRTGTDSAKNIQYF. The CDR3 DNA follows: TGCGCCAGCAGCCAGAGGACGGGGACCGATTCAGCCAAAAACATTCAGTACTTC.

This clone has only one observation. The rearrangement joins TRBV19 to TRBJ2-7, with TRBD1 matching 7 bases. The CDR3 extends over 13 amino acids. V was clipped by 6 bases and J by 2 bases; unmatched bases: 4. Germline loops: CDR1 LNHDA, CDR2 SQIVND (reference sequence). Written as DNA, the CDR3 is TGTGCCAGTAGCCCGGGACAGCCCTACGAGCAGTACTTC. Translation: CASSPGQPYEQYF.

This clone was observed a few times. The rearrangement uses TRBV25-1 and TRBJ1-2, with D unresolved. Looked up from germline, CDR1 is MGHDK and CDR2 is SYGVNS. Deletions cut 3 bases from V and 4 bases from J, with 6 bases between. This CDR3 contains 12 residues. The CDR3 DNA is TGTGCCAGCAGTGAGAGGGCCTATGGCTACACCTTC. Its translation: CASSERAYGYTF.

V usage is TRBV14 and J usage is TRBJ2-5; D unclear. V was cut by 1 base and J by 4 bases, with 7 bases left in between. This CDR3 is built from 13 residues. Per the germline V gene, CDR1 is SGHDN and CDR2 is FVKESK. CDR3 in amino acids: CASSQVSSETQYF. CDR3 coding DNA: TGTGCCAGCAGCCAAGTCTCCTCAGAGACCCAGTACTTC.

This clone was seen a few times. The J gene is TRBJ1-5, the V gene TRBV30; 7 bases match TRBD1. V was clipped by 0 bases and J by 5 bases; unmatched bases: 1. The CDR3 length is 13 residues. Germline CDR1 GTSNPN, CDR2 SVGIG (reference sequence). The CDR3 DNA is TGTGCCTGGAGTGTAGGGACAGATCAGCCCCAGCATTTT. Protein: CAWSVGTDQPQHF.